This T cell receptor beta chain was obtained from a study of blood T cell repertoires in COVID-19. Study details: The study drew acute and convalescent COVID-19 samples from the United States, Italy and Spain. The analysed material was cDNA or gDNA that came from T cells, B-cell-depleted T cells, or PBMCs.

Methods used by the authors: For nucleated cells, counts were estimated from reference gene primer amplification. TCRdb's copy holds only in-frame clones and misses some; the assay was immunoSEQ multiplex PCR. V, J and clone size derive from that table, while D and trimming were established from the DNA sequence. The table has about 200,000 clones, about 88% seen once; the top ten hold around 4.8%. A single count supports this clone. Trimming pared 6 bases from V and 0 bases from J, leaving 6 bases between. Germline loops: CDR1 SNHLY, CDR2 FYNNEI. The CDR3 sequence is 13 residues long. This sequence originates from a human donor in a cohort sampled during active COVID-19. Material: peripheral blood. This chain uses TRBV2 with TRBJ2-1; possible D gene TRBD2, 5 bases. CDR3 sequence (DNA): TGTGCCAGCAGGGGGAGCTCCTACAATGAGCAGTTCTTC. Translated, it gives CASRGSSYNEQFF.